This TCR beta chain was retrieved from a study of T cells in tuberculosis. Study background: PBMC were archived before or within 7 days of starting treatment.

Profiled with immunoSEQ multiplex PCR; TCRdb holds only in-frame clones, not every one. Of some 40,000 clones listed, approximately 95% were seen once; the top ten hold 3.5% to 5%. Points on this clone: The antigen remains undetermined.

The germline V gene has CDR1 SNHLY and CDR2 FYNNEI. There are 14 residues in the CDR3. V was clipped by 8 bases and J by 0 bases, with 14 bases between them. The time point here: new active TB diagnosis, blood taken before or within 7 days of starting treatment. Study-level results: Active tuberculosis alpha repertoires lay closer to GMM-specific TCRs than controls'. Smaller alpha distances in active tuberculosis partly reflected shorter CDR3-alpha lengths.

This clonotype was sampled from an adult with tuberculosis. The sample here was PBMCs, taken at tuberculosis diagnosis. This rearrangement joins TRBV2 to TRBJ2-7, with D unresolved. CDR3 in amino acids: CASGPRQISYEQYF. DNA of the CDR3: TGTGCCAGCGGGCCCAGGCAGATCTCCTACGAGCAGTACTTC. Full variable domain (remainder filled in from reference TRBV2 and TRBJ2-7): EPEVTQTPSHQVTQMGQEVILRCVPISNHLYFYWYRQILGQKVEFLVSFYNNEISEKSEIFDDQFSVERPDGSNFTLKIRSTKLEDSAMYFCASGPRQISYEQYFGPGTRLTVT.